The clone carrying this T cell receptor (beta chain) came up many times. Unique molecular identifiers were used in preparing the TCRbeta library. From the PCR reads, TCRdb called clonotypes with MiXCR, one entry per CDR3 protein. The data contain 200,000 to 250,000 distinct CDR3 sequences, around 8.9% of them singletons. The sample is drawn from a study of T-cell reconstitution after alpha-beta-depleted transplantation in children. Trimming left V 3 bases short and J 1 base short, with 19 bases between. CDR1 MNHEY and CDR2 SVGAGI come from the germline V gene. The CDR3 has 19 residues. The receptor's source is a human donor who donated a stem cell graft to a child with SCID. Sequences were derived from PBMCs from the stem cell graft donor, sampled from the stem cell graft. The chain carries TRBV6-5 and TRBJ2-6; weak D call: TRBD1 (5 bases). The CDR3 DNA is TGTGCCAGCAGTTATGGGTTCAGACAGTTGGTATCTGGGGCCAACGTCCTGACTTTC. It translates to CASSYGFRQLVSGANVLTF.